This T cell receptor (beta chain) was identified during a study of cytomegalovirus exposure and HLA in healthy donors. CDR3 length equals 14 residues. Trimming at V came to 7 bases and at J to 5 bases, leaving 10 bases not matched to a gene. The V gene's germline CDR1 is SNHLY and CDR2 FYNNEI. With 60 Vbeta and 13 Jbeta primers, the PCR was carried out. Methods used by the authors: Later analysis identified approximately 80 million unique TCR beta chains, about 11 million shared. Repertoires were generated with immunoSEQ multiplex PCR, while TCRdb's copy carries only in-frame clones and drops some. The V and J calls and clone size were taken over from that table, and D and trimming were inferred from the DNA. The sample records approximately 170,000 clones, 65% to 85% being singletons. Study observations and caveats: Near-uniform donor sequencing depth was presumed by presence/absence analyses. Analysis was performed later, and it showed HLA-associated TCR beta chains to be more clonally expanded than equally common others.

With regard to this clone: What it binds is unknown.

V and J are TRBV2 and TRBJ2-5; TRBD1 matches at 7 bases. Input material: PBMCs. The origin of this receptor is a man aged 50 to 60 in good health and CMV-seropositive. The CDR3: CASKEGASVETQYF. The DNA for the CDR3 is TGTGCCAGCAAAGAGGGGGCGTCGGTTGAGACCCAGTACTTC.